These 20 T cell receptor beta chains came from one sample sequenced in a study of PD-1 blockade in classical Hodgkin lymphoma. Libraries were prepared by immunoSEQ multiplex PCR; TCRdb keeps only in-frame clonotypes and omits some of them. In the table there are tens of thousands of clones, roughly 89% of which are singletons. Documented time point: cycle 4 day 1 (C4D1), after 6 weeks of nivolumab. Every one of the patients relapsed after autologous stem cell transplantation (brentuximab vedotin exposure was variable). Sequenced here: peripheral blood mononuclear cells (PBMCs), sampled before the fourth cycle of nivolumab. Every receptor here comes from a human donor with classical Hodgkin lymphoma.

As for this clone: This sample also contains other DNA sequences that code for the same CDR3. The J gene is TRBJ1-5, the V gene TRBV19; tentative D call: TRBD1 (5 bases). The CDR3 runs to 12 residues. The germline V gene has CDR1 LNHDA and CDR2 SQIVND (reference sequence). V lost 5 bases and J lost 7, with 9 bases in between. The CDR3 loop reads CASSSGGQPQHF. The DNA of the CDR3 is TGTGCCAGTAGTTCGGGGGGGCAGCCCCAGCATTTT.

The rearrangement uses TRBV27 and TRBJ2-5; D unresolved. CDR3 length: 15 residues. The germline CDR1 and CDR2 sequences are MNHEY and SMNVEV (reference sequence). Between the trimmed V and J ends, which lost 4 bases and 7 bases, there was a span of 19 bases. CDR3 residues: CASSSTGLPTGTQYF. CDR3 in DNA: TGTGCCAGCAGTTCGACCGGGCTCCCCACTGGGACCCAGTACTTC.

The V call is TRBV14, the J call TRBJ1-1; no firm D call. Looked up from germline, CDR1 is SGHDN and CDR2 is FVKESK. CDR3 length: 18 amino acids. V was trimmed by 4 bases and J by 4 bases, leaving 25 bases between them. CDR3 coding DNA: TGTGCCAGCAGCCTCCCGGAGTCGCACGATCCCCGATTCACTGAAGCTTTCTTT. Translated: CASSLPESHDPRFTEAFF.

This clone is a singleton in its sample. This chain joins TRBV11-3 and TRBJ1-1, with 8 bases aligning to TRBD1. The CDR3 length is 14 residues. Per the germline V gene, CDR1 is SGHNT and CDR2 is YENEEA. The J segment lost 4 bases and the V segment lost 5 bases, leaving 6 bases of the junction unmatched. CDR3 sequence (DNA): TGTGCCAGCAGCCTAGGACAGGGCGGCACTGAAGCTTTCTTT. Its translation: CASSLGQGGTEAFF.

Note on this clone: Other DNA variants within this sample encode the same CDR3. V usage is TRBV7-9 and J usage is TRBJ2-2; D gene unclear. Germline V gene data show CDR1 as SEHNR and CDR2 as FQNEAQ (reference sequence). Trimming removed 6 bases from V and 5 bases from J, with 7 bases in between. The CDR3 sequence is 12 residues long. This chain's CDR3 is CASSLKTGELFF. In DNA, the CDR3 is TGTGCCAGCAGTCTCAAGACCGGGGAGCTGTTTTTT.

The genes are TRBV7-6 and TRBJ2-2; D perhaps matches TRBD1 (6 bases). The CDR3 is 15 residues long. V shed 4 bases and J shed 2 bases, with 11 bases lying between them. Germline-derived CDR1 and CDR2 are SGHVS and FNYEAQ. The CDR3 DNA follows: TGTGCCAGCAGCTCGGGACACCCCAACACCGGGGAGCTGTTTTTT. Residues: CASSSGHPNTGELFF.

The chain combines TRBV5-8 with TRBJ2-6; D is unresolved. CDR1 and CDR2 (germline): SGHTS, YDEGEE. V lost 3 bases to trimming and J lost 2 bases, with 9 bases between them. This CDR3 is 15 amino acids long. CDR3 amino acids: CASSSLGTGANVLTF. The DNA for the CDR3 is TGTGCCAGCAGCTCCCTGGGTACTGGGGCCAACGTCCTGACTTTC.

The rearrangement links TRBV11-1 to TRBJ1-2; D is ambiguous. The CDR3 is 14 amino acids. V was clipped by 5 bases and J by 4 bases, with 14 bases between them. Per the germline V gene, CDR1 is SGHAT and CDR2 is FQDESV (reference sequence). In DNA, the CDR3 is TGTGCCAGCAGCCCCCGGCTAGAGCGCTATGGCTACACCTTC. It codes for CASSPRLERYGYTF.

This chain uses TRBV5-1 with TRBJ1-2; possible D gene TRBD1, 5 bases. The CDR3 is 13 amino acids. Trimming stripped 3 bases from V and 1 base from J, with 7 bases between. Germline CDR1 is SGHRS and CDR2 is YFSETQ. The CDR3 sequence is CASSSGGNYGYTF. DNA for the CDR3: TGCGCCAGCAGCTCTGGGGGTAACTATGGCTACACCTTC.

The V gene is TRBV6-1, the J gene TRBJ1-2; the match to TRBD1 covers 8 bases. Germline CDR1 MNHNS, CDR2 SASEGT. The trim removed 2 bases at V and 4 bases at J, leaving 9 bases unmatched. The CDR3 extends over 16 amino acids. CDR3 nucleotides: TGTGCCAGCAGTGAACAGGGGGCGCAGGCTTCCTATGGCTACACCTTC. It translates to CASSEQGAQASYGYTF.

J is TRBJ2-7 and V is TRBV7-9; D may correspond to TRBD1 or TRBD2 (5 bases each). The germline CDR1 and CDR2 sequences are SEHNR and FQNEAQ (reference sequence). Trimming left V 5 bases short and J 0 bases short, with 11 bases between. The CDR3 consists of 14 residues. The CDR3 reads CASSVGDLSYEQYF. The CDR3 coding sequence is TGTGCCAGCAGCGTAGGGGACCTCTCCTACGAGCAGTACTTC.

V is TRBV27 and J is TRBJ1-4, with D perhaps matching TRBD1 (6 bases). Per the germline V gene, CDR1 is MNHEY and CDR2 is SMNVEV (reference sequence). The CDR3 is made up of 15 amino acids. V lost 7 bases, J lost 7 bases, and 19 bases lay in between. CDR3 DNA sequence: TGTGCCAGCAAATCGACAGGAAGGGCAATTGAAAAACTGTTTTTT. This sequence encodes CASKSTGRAIEKLFF. The whole variable domain, filled in from reference TRBV27 and TRBJ1-4, reads EAQVTQNPRYLITVTGKKLTVTCSQNMNHEYMSWYRQDPGLGLRQIYYSMNVEVTDKGDVPEGYKVSRKEKRNFPLILESPSPNQTSLYFCASKSTGRAIEKLFFGSGTQLSVL.

The count of this clone is one. The gene calls are TRBV13 and TRBJ1-6; TRBD1 might be the D (5 bases). Germline V gives CDR1 PRHDT, CDR2 FYEKMQ (reference sequence). The CDR3 consists of 16 residues. Trimming took 1 base from V and 8 from J, leaving 15 bases between them. CDR3 nucleotide sequence: TGTGCCAGCAGCTTAGTAGCAGGGTATCATGATTCACCCCTCCACTTT. Its translation is CASSLVAGYHDSPLHF.

This clone was counted once. The gene calls are TRBV29-1 and TRBJ2-7; 10 nucleotides agree with TRBD1. With V trimmed by 6 bases and J by 5 bases, 7 bases remained unmatched. The CDR3 is 13 amino acids. The germline CDR1 and CDR2 sequences are SQVTM and ANQGSEA. The CDR3 DNA reads TGCAGCGTAGCCCGGACAGGGGGAGACGAGCAGTACTTC. Protein: CSVARTGGDEQYF.

V and J are TRBV6-5 and TRBJ2-7, with no clear D. The V gene lost 0 bases and the J gene lost 2 bases, with 8 bases spanning the gap. The CDR3 totals 14 residues. Germline lookup yields CDR1 MNHEY and CDR2 SVGAGI. The CDR3 DNA is TGTGCCAGCAGTTACTCCTTGTTGGCCTACGAGCAGTACTTC. The encoded protein is CASSYSLLAYEQYF.

The chain is built from TRBV5-4 and TRBJ2-5; D remains ambiguous. Per germline, CDR1 SGHNT and CDR2 YYREEE (reference sequence). The CDR3 has 14 amino acids. Trimming left V 1 base short and J 3 bases short, with 10 bases between. CDR3 nucleotide sequence: TGTGCCAGCAGCTTGATTGGAGCCAAAGAGACCCAGTACTTC. Protein: CASSLIGAKETQYF.

J is TRBJ2-3 and V is TRBV29-1; 7 bases line up with TRBD1. This CDR3 spans 14 amino acids. Germline V lookup: CDR1 SQVTM, CDR2 ANQGSEA. V dropped 7 bases and J dropped 3; count of bases not matched to a gene: 10. The CDR3 region is CSEKGQLKTDTQYF. CDR3 DNA sequence: TGCAGCGAGAAGGGACAGCTTAAGACAGATACGCAGTATTTT.

The chain recombines TRBV27 with TRBJ2-5; D might be TRBD2 (6 bases). This CDR3 has 17 residues. Germline CDR1 reads MNHEY; CDR2 reads SMNVEV (reference sequence). Deletions cut 1 base from V and 5 bases from J, with 20 bases between. DNA of the CDR3: TGTGCCAGCAGTTTATATCCTCCAGGAGGGTGGAGTGAGACCCAGTACTTC. This sequence encodes CASSLYPPGGWSETQYF.

As regards this clone: This likely reflects a read error, since a far larger clone is one base away. V and J are TRBV27 and TRBJ2-1; the D is unclear. This CDR3 contains 10 residues. V lost 6 bases and J 6 bases, leaving 3 bases between the germline ends. CDR1 MNHEY and CDR2 SMNVEV come from the germline V gene (reference sequence). Here the CDR3 reads CASRGNEQFF. The CDR3 nucleotides read TGTGCCAGCAGGGGCAATGAGCAGTTCTTC.

The chain recombines TRBV10-3 with TRBJ1-5; D gene ambiguous. V was clipped by 0 bases and J by 9 bases, with 9 bases between them. Per the germline V gene, CDR1 is ENHRY and CDR2 is SYGVKD. This CDR3 has 13 residues. The CDR3 DNA follows: TGTGCCATCAGTGAGTCGATGGTCCTGCCCCAGCATTTT. It translates to CAISESMVLPQHF.